The 4 T cell receptor beta chains given below trace back to one sample, sequenced in a study of identical twins. TCRdb fed the 5' RACE reads into MiXCR, producing one record per CDR3 protein. Here the sample spans under 350,000 distinct CDR3 sequences, just under 9.5% being singletons. The sample was also reused in another study, on yellow fever vaccine responses in identical twins.

The specimen was CD8+ T cells sorted from blood. These receptors all come from a young woman in good health.

This clonotype was counted at least ten times. CDR3 residues: CASSLTSSGANVLTF. CDR3 DNA sequence: TGTGCCAGCAGCTTAACGAGCTCTGGGGCCAACGTCCTGACTTTC. The rearrangement links TRBV7-9 to TRBJ2-6; D remains ambiguous. CDR3 size: 15 residues. CDR1 is SEHNR, CDR2 FQNEAQ, per germline (reference sequence). V was shortened by 2 bases and J by 0 bases, with 5 bases between the two germline ends. The variable domain in full, with the rest retrieved from reference TRBV7-9 and TRBJ2-6, is DTGVSQNPRHKITKRGQNVTFRCDPISEHNRLYWYRQTLGQGPEFLTYFQNEAQLEKSRLLSDRFSAERPKGSFSTLEIQRTEQGDSAMYLCASSLTSSGANVLTFGAGSRLTVL.

This clonotype has at least ten counts. The chain combines TRBV7-9 with TRBJ1-4; no definite D call. Germline V gives CDR1 SEHNR, CDR2 FQNEAQ (reference sequence). This CDR3 is 14 amino acids long. V was cut by 5 bases and J by 5 bases, with 12 bases left in between. The CDR3 loop is CASSPSAPNEKLFF. For the CDR3, the DNA is TGTGCCAGCAGCCCTTCCGCTCCGAATGAAAAACTGTTTTTT.

The chain employs TRBV30 and TRBJ2-1; TRBD2 aligns across 8 bases. The CDR3 totals 13 residues. Trimming removed 1 base from V and 14 bases from J; junction bases left unmatched: 10. CDR1 and CDR2 from the germline V gene are GTSNPN and SVGIG (reference sequence). CDR3 sequence reads: CAWSGPGGEKEFF. DNA for the CDR3: TGTGCCTGGAGTGGGCCCGGGGGGGAGAAGGAGTTCTTC.

This chain connects TRBV20-1 to TRBJ2-5; 15 nucleotides agree with TRBD2. Per germline, CDR1 DFQATT and CDR2 SNEGSKA (reference sequence). J was trimmed by 11 bases and V by 0 bases; bases with no gene match: 28. The CDR3 sequence is 22 residues long. The CDR3 DNA is TGCAGTGCTAGAGAAGGGACCCAGGGAGAACCAGGACTAGCGGGAGGGCCCTGGGTTCAGTACTTC. It translates to CSAREGTQGEPGLAGGPWVQYF.